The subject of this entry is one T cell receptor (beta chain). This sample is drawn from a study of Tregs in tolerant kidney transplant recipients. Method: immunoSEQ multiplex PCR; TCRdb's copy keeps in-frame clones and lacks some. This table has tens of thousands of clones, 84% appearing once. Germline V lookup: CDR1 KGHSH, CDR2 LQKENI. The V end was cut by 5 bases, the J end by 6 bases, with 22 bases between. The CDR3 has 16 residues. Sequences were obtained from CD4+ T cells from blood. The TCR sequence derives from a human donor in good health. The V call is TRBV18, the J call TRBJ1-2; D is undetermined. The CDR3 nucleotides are TGTGCCAGCTCAGTGGGAGGCGCGGATCAGCGAGATGGCTACACCTTC. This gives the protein CASSVGGADQRDGYTF.